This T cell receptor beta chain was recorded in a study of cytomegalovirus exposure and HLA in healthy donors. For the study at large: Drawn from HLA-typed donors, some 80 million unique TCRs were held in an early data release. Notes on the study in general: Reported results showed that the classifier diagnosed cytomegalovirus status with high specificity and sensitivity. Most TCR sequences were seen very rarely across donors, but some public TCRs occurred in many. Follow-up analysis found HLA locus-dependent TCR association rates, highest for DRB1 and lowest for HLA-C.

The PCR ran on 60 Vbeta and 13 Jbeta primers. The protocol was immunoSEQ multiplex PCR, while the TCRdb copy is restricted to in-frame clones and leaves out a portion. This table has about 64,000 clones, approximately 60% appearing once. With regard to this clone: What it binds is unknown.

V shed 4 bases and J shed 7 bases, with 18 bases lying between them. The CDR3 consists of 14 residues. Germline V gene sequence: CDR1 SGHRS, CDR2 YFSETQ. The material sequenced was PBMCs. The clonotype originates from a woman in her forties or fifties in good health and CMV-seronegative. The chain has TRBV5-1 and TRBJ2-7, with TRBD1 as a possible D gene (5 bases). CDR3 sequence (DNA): TGCGCCAGCAGCCCTGACAGCTTCTCGGCAGAGCAGTACTTC. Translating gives CASSPDSFSAEQYF.